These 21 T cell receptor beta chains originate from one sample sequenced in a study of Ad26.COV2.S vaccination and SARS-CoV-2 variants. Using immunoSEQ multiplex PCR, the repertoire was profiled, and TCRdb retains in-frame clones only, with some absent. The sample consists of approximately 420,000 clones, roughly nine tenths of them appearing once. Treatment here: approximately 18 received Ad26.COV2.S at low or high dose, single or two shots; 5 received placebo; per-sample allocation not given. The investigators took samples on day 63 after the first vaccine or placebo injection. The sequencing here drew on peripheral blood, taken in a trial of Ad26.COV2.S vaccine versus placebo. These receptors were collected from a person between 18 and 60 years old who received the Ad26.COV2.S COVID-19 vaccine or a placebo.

The CDR3 DNA reads TGTGCCAGCAGCGTAGGACAGGGGGCGCATCCATATAATTCACCCCTCCACTTT. This encodes CASSVGQGAHPYNSPLHF. The V gene is TRBV9, the J gene TRBJ1-6; 10 nucleotides agree with TRBD1. Trimming cost V 0 bases and J 4 bases; bases outside gene matches: 7. CDR3 length equals 18 residues. Germline CDR1 is SGDLS and CDR2 is YYNGEE.

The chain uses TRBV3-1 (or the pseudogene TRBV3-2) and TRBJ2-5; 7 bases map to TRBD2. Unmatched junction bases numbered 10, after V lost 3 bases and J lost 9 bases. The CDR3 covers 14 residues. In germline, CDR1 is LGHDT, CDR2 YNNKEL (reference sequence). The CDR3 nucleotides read TGTGCCAGCAGCCAGGACCGGGACCGGGGGGCCCAGTACTTC. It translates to CASSQDRDRGAQYF.

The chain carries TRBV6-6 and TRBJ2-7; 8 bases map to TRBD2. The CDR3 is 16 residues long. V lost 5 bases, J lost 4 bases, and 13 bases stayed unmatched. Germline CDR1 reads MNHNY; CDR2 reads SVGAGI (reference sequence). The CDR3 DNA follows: TGTGCCAGCAGTACCCGGGGGGGACTTTTGGGATACGAGCAGTACTTC. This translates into CASSTRGGLLGYEQYF.

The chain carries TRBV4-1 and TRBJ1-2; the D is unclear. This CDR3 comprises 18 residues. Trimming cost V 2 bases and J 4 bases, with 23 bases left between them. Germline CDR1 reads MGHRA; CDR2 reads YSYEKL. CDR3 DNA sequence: TGCGCCAGCAGCCAACCAAGGGCGGCGGCTGGGAGCCTCTATGGCTACACCTTC. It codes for CASSQPRAAAGSLYGYTF.

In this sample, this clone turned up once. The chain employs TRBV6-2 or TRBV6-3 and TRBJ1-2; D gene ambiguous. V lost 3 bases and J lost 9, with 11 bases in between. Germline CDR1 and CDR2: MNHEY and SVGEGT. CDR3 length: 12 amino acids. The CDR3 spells CASSYAEGSYTF. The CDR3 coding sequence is TGTGCCAGCAGTTATGCGGAGGGTAGCTACACCTTC.

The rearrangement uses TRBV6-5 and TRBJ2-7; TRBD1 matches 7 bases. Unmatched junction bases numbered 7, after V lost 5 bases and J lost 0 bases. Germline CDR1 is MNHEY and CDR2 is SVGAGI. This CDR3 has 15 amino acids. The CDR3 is CASSHTTGLSYEQYF. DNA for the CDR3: TGTGCCAGCAGTCACACGACAGGGCTCTCCTACGAGCAGTACTTC.

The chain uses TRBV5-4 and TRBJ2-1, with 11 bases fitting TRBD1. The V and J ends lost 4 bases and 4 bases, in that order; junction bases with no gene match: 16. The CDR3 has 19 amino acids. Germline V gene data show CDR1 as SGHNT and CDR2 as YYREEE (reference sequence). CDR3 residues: CASSTRDRGVTLLYNEQFF. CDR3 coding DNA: TGTGCCAGCAGCACCCGGGACAGGGGGGTTACACTTTTATACAATGAGCAGTTCTTC. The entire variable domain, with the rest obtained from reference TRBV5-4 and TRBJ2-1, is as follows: ETGVTQSPTHLIKTRGQQVTLRCSSQSGHNTVSWYQQALGQGPQFIFQYYREEENGRGNFPPRFSGLQFPNYSSELNVNALELDDSALYLCASSTRDRGVTLLYNEQFFGPGTRLTVL.

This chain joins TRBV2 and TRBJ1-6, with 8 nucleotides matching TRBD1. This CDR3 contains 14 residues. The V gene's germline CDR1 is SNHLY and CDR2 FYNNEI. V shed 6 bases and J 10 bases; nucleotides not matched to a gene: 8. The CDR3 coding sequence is TGTGCCAGCAGCGCGACAGGGGACGGATCACCCCTCCACTTT. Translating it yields CASSATGDGSPLHF.

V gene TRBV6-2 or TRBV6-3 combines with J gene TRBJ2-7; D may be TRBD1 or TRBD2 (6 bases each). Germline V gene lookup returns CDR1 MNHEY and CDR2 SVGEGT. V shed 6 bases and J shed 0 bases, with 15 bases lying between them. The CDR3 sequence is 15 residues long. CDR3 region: CASSGRGLFSYEQYF. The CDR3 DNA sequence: TGTGCCAGCAGCGGCCGGGGGCTTTTCTCCTACGAGCAGTACTTC.

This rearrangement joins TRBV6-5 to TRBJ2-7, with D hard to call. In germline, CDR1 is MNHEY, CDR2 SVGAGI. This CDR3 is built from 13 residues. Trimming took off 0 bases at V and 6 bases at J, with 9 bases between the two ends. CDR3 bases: TGTGCCAGCAGTTACTCCACCCAGTTCGAGCAGTACTTC. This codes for CASSYSTQFEQYF.

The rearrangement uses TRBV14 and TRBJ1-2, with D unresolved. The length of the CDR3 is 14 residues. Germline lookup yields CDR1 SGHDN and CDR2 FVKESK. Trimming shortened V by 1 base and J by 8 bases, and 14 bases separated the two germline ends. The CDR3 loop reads CASSQAETFGGYTF. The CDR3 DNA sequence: TGTGCCAGCAGCCAAGCCGAGACGTTTGGCGGCTACACCTTC.

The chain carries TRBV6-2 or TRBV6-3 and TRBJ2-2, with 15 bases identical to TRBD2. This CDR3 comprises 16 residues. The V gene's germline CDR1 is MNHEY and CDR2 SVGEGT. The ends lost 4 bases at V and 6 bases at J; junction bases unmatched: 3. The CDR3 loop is CASSSGLAGGPGELFF. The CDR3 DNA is TGTGCCAGCAGTTCCGGACTAGCGGGGGGGCCCGGGGAGCTGTTTTTT.

The CDR3 region is CASSLLGYEQYF. The CDR3 nucleotides are TGTGCCAGCAGCTTACTAGGCTACGAGCAGTACTTC. The chain couples TRBV7-9 to TRBJ2-7, with D hard to call. The CDR3 has 12 residues. Looked up from germline, CDR1 is SEHNR and CDR2 is FQNEAQ (reference sequence). Between the trimmed V and J ends, which lost 2 bases and 3 bases, there was a span of 5 bases.

The CDR3 here is CASTTDWTDTDTQYF. The DNA for the CDR3 is TGTGCCAGCACCACCGACTGGACAGATACAGATACGCAGTATTTT. J is TRBJ2-3 and V is TRBV6-5; tentative D call: TRBD1 (6 bases). Germline loops: CDR1 MNHEY, CDR2 SVGAGI. CDR3 length: 15 residues. Trimming took 7 bases from V and 3 from J, leaving 17 bases between them.

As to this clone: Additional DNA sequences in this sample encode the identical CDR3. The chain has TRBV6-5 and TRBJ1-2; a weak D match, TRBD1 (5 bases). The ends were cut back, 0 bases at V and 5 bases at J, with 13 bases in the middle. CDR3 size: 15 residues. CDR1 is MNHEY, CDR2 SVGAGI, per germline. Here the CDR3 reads CASSYSGTGGYGYTF. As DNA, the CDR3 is TGTGCCAGCAGTTACTCGGGCACTGGGGGATATGGCTACACCTTC.

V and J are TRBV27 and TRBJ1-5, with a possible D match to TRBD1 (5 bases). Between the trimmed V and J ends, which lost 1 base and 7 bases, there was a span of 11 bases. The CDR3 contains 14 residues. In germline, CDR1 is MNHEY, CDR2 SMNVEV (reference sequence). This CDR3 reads CASSLWAGSQPQHF. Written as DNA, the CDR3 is TGTGCCAGCAGTTTATGGGCAGGGAGCCAGCCCCAGCATTTT.

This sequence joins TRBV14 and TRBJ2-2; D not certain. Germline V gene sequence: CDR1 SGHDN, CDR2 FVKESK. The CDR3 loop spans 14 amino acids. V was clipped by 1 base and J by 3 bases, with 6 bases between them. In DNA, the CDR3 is TGTGCCAGCAGCCAAGTGGGGTACACCGGGGAGCTGTTTTTT. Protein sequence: CASSQVGYTGELFF.

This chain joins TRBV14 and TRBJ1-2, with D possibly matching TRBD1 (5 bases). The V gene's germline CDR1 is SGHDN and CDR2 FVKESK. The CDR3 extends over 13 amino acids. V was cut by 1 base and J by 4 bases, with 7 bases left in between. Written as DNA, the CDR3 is TGTGCCAGCAGCCAAGCAGGGTTCTATGGCTACACCTTC. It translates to CASSQAGFYGYTF.

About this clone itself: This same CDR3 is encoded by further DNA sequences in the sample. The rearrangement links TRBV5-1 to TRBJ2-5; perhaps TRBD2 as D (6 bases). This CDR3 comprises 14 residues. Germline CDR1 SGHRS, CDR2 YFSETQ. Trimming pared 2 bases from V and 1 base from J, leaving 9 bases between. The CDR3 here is CASSLLTSQETQYF. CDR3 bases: TGCGCCAGCAGCTTATTGACTAGCCAAGAGACCCAGTACTTC.

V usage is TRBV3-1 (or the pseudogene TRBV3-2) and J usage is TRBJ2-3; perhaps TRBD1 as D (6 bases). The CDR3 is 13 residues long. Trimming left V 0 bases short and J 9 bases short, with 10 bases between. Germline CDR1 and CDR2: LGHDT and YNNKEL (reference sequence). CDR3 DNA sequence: TGTGCCAGCAGCCAAGACCCTCAGGGGACGCAGTATTTT. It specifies CASSQDPQGTQYF.

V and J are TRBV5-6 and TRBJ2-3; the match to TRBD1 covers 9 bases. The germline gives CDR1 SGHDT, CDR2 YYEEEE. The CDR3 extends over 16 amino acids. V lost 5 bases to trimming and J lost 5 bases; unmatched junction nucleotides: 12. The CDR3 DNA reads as TGTGCCAGCAGACAACTGGGACAGGGAGTTGGAGATACGCAGTATTTT. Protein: CASRQLGQGVGDTQYF.